The present TCR beta chain was sequenced within a study of blood T cell repertoires in COVID-19. The overall study: The United States, Italy and Spain provided the acute and convalescent COVID-19 samples.

J lost 6 bases, V lost 1 base, and 11 bases had no gene match. The CDR3 is 16 amino acids. Germline V gene data show CDR1 as SGHAT and CDR2 as FQNNGV. In the study's own analysis: Nucleated cell number was recorded as an estimate derived from reference gene primer amplification. Sequencing was performed with immunoSEQ multiplex PCR; in TCRdb, only in-frame clones are kept and a portion is missing. For V, J and clone size, that table is used; D and trimming come from the DNA. The table includes approximately 200,000 clones, 88% detected once. Sequencing was carried out using peripheral blood. The source of this sequence is a man between 70 and 80 years old with acute or convalescent COVID-19. The chain has TRBV11-2 and TRBJ2-7; TRBD1 aligns across 8 bases. The CDR3 protein is CASSLGTGSSVSEQYF. The CDR3 nucleotides read TGTGCCAGCAGCTTAGGGACAGGGAGCTCCGTGTCCGAGCAGTACTTC.